This T cell receptor beta chain was found in a study of Ad26.COV2.S vaccination and SARS-CoV-2 variants (dated by TCRdb to the early 2020s). In the study overall: Donors in the vaccine arm were drawn from COV1001, a phase I-IIa trial of Ad26.COV2.S in healthy adults that was multicentre, randomized, double-blind and placebo-controlled. Ad26.COV2.S was given intramuscularly at 5x10^10 or 1x10^11 viral particles, as a single shot or as two shots 56 days apart. TCRbeta repertoire sequencing served as the tool for gauging how specific and how broad the SARS-CoV-2-reactive T cell receptors were following Ad26.COV2.S vaccination. The TCR-sequenced set comprised about 32 samples: around 20 Ad26.COV2.S vaccine recipients, 5 placebo recipients and 8 SARS-CoV-2 convalescent individuals. Trial participants were randomized into five groups of five: low-dose or high-dose Ad26.COV2.S given once or twice, or placebo on both occasions. Throughout the experiments and outcome assessment, investigators stayed blinded to trial group allocation. The research as a whole found: After vaccination, spike-specific CD8+ and CD4+ T cell responses were reported to show substantial breadth. The authors noted that total T cell responses may have been underestimated by the TCR breadth and depth analyses. The study was not powered to compare responses between vaccine doses or regimens. Spike-specific TCR breadth was higher in Ad26.COV2.S recipients than in placebo recipients (P = 0.0014). Non-spike TCR breadth was comparable between vaccine and placebo recipients, consistent with the vaccine containing only spike.

TCRbeta CDR3 regions were sequenced with the immunoSEQ Assay. After extraction, genomic DNA underwent amplification by bias-controlled multiplex PCR, followed by high-throughput sequencing. Processing in the source paper ran as follows. Collapsing and filtering of sequences were performed to quantify the absolute abundance of each unique TCRbeta CDR3 region. T cell fraction was estimated by normalizing TCRbeta template counts to usable DNA, with usable DNA measured through amplification of reference genes found in all nucleated cells. Repertoire TCRs were annotated as SARS-CoV-2-specific when V gene, CDR3 amino acid sequence and J gene were exactly matched to a known reactive TCR set. The reference SARS-CoV-2 TCR set was derived from MIRA and filtered for enrichment in COVID-19-positive ImmuneCODE repertoires, a step that removed public or cross-reactive TCRs. Drawing on the MIRA antigens, annotated TCRs were analysed further at the level of specific ORF or position within ORF. Breadth was defined as annotated unique rearrangements over total unique productive rearrangements; depth was the summed frequency of those rearrangements. Two-sided Wilcoxon rank-sum tests were applied when comparing TCR breadth between groups. TCRdb stores this immuneACCESS table with in-frame sequences only. Part of the clones is absent; in the studies checked, under half of the shortfall reflects unresolved V genes, and no reason is known for the rest. V and J calls and clone size are those listed in that table; D and trimming were worked out from the DNA. Across this sample there are around 270,000 clones, with about 83% seen only once. About 2.8% of the sample lies in the top ten.

The cysteine opens and the phenylalanine closes a CDR3 of 14 amino acids. The entry retains the CDR3 DNA only, 42 bases that are in frame from base 1. CDR1 and CDR2 (KGHSH, LQKENI) derive from the germline V gene. The meaning of the sample's treatment or condition label: around 19 received Ad26.COV2.S at low or high dose, single or two shots; 5 received placebo; per-sample allocation not given. Repertoires of vaccine and placebo recipients were sequenced from samples collected on day 63 after the first injection. Cohort 1b enrolled about two dozen adults aged 18-55 years at a single site in Boston, USA, between 29 July and 7 August 2020. Ad26.COV2.S was a replication-incompetent adenovirus type 26 vector expressing a prefusion-stabilized SARS-CoV-2 spike protein from the original Wuhan strain. For this clone: The antigen it binds to is not known. A read error may produce the germline difference seen at one junction end.

The chain links TRBV18 with TRBJ2-2; TRBD2 might be the D gene, on 6 matching bases. The sequence was obtained from a person aged 18-65 years who received the Ad26.COV2.S COVID-19 vaccine or a placebo. The material was peripheral blood, obtained in a trial of Ad26.COV2.S vaccine versus placebo. The CDR3 region reads CASSRAGNAGELFF. DNA sequence: TGTGCCAGCTCACGGGCGGGGAACGCCGGGGAGCTGTTTTTT.